Listed here are 31 T cell receptor beta chains from one sample, sequenced in a study of neurological immune-mediated disorders. TCRdb independently ran MiXCR on the 5' RACE reads; one entry per CDR3 protein. The profile shows fewer than 85,000 distinct CDR3 sequences, roughly 17% of them singletons. The sequenced sample was PBMCs. These receptor sequences come from a woman in her thirties or forties in good health.

The chain links TRBV11-2 to TRBJ2-3, with a tentative D call TRBD1 (6 bases). Germline V gene sequence: CDR1 SGHAT, CDR2 FQNNGV. CDR3 size: 15 residues. The V end lost 4 bases, the J end lost 1 base, and 12 bases lay between the germline ends. The DNA of the CDR3 is TGTGCCAGCAGCTCACCGAGACAGGGCACAGATACGCAGTATTTT. Translating it yields CASSSPRQGTDTQYF.

Ten or more counts support this clonotype. The chain couples TRBV20-1 to TRBJ2-1, with D possibly called TRBD1 or TRBD2 (5 bases each). CDR3 size: 17 residues. V shed 2 bases and J shed 0 bases, with 17 bases lying between them. Germline V gives CDR1 DFQATT, CDR2 SNEGSKA (reference sequence). The CDR3 DNA reads as TGCAGTGCTAGACCGGGACGGGGAACAAGCTCCTACAATGAGCAGTTCTTC. Residues: CSARPGRGTSSYNEQFF.

Many counts were recorded for this clonotype. The gene calls are TRBV6-5 and TRBJ1-1; D unclear. V gave up 7 bases and J gave up 2 bases, with 5 bases separating them. This CDR3 has 11 amino acids. Germline-derived CDR1 and CDR2 are MNHEY and SVGAGI. The CDR3 DNA is TGTGCCAGCACCAAAAACACTGAAGCTTTCTTT. Translating gives CASTKNTEAFF.

This clonotype was observed at least ten times. The chain's CDR3 is CASSQDIAGGPTDTQYF. In nucleotides, the CDR3 is TGCGCCAGCAGCCAAGATATAGCGGGGGGGCCCACAGATACGCAGTATTTT. This sequence joins TRBV4-3 and TRBJ2-3; TRBD2 matches at 11 bases. There are 17 residues in the CDR3. Trimming removed 0 bases from V and 2 bases from J; junction bases left unmatched: 4. Germline V gene data show CDR1 as LGHNA and CDR2 as YSLEER.

This clonotype was counted many times. The chain links TRBV6-5 to TRBJ2-2; TRBD2 matches 12 bases. The CDR3 contains 19 residues. The trim removed 8 bases at V and 1 base at J, leaving 14 bases unmatched. Per the germline V gene, CDR1 is MNHEY and CDR2 is SVGAGI. The CDR3 region is CASAPPRTSGVRNTGELFF. The CDR3 nucleotides read TGTGCCAGCGCCCCTCCTAGGACTAGCGGGGTTAGGAACACCGGGGAGCTGTTTTTT.

The genes are TRBV19 and TRBJ2-1; 9 nucleotides line up with TRBD1. J gave up 4 bases and V 6 bases, and 4 bases lay outside the gene matches. Germline V lookup: CDR1 LNHDA, CDR2 SQIVND (reference sequence). The CDR3 extends over 14 amino acids. This CDR3 is CASSPGQGYNEQFF. The CDR3 DNA is TGTGCCAGTAGCCCGGGACAGGGATACAATGAGCAGTTCTTC.

In this sample, this clonotype turned up once. The chain uses TRBV27 and TRBJ2-7; D perhaps matches TRBD2 (7 bases). The germline V gene has CDR1 MNHEY and CDR2 SMNVEV (reference sequence). Trimming pared 6 bases from V and 2 bases from J, leaving 11 bases between. The CDR3 sequence is 13 residues long. The CDR3, as DNA: TGTGCCAGCAGGGGAGGGGGGCCCTACGAGCAGTACTTC. Amino acids: CASRGGGPYEQYF.

This clonotype was recorded at least ten times. For the CDR3, the DNA is TGCAGTGCTACCTCCGGGACTAGCGGGGCGTTGGTCGCCAATGAGCAGTTCTTC. Translated, it gives CSATSGTSGALVANEQFF. This chain joins TRBV20-1 and TRBJ2-1; 13 bases map to TRBD2. Per germline, CDR1 DFQATT and CDR2 SNEGSKA (reference sequence). The trim removed 4 bases at V and 6 bases at J, leaving 15 bases unmatched. There are 18 residues in the CDR3.

This clonotype was counted at least ten times. V is TRBV30 and J is TRBJ2-5; D might be TRBD2 (6 bases). The ends were cut back, 0 bases at V and 7 bases at J, with 18 bases in the middle. The length of the CDR3 is 15 residues. In germline, CDR1 is GTSNPN, CDR2 SVGIG (reference sequence). The CDR3 is CAWSVQSGAGGTQYF. The CDR3 coding sequence is TGTGCCTGGAGTGTACAATCCGGGGCCGGGGGGACCCAGTACTTC.

This sequence joins TRBV5-6 and TRBJ2-3, with 7 bases matching TRBD1. The CDR3 covers 15 residues. Germline-derived CDR1 and CDR2 are SGHDT and YYEEEE. J lost 2 bases, V lost 4 bases, and 7 bases had no gene match. The CDR3 nucleotides are TGTGCCAGCAGCATACCAGGGGGATCCACAGATACGCAGTATTTT. Amino acid sequence: CASSIPGGSTDTQYF.

This clonotype was counted many times. This rearrangement joins TRBV3-1 to TRBJ2-1; 9 bases fit TRBD1. The CDR3 is made up of 16 amino acids. J was trimmed by 3 bases and V by 0 bases; bases with no gene match: 3. In germline, CDR1 is LGHDT, CDR2 YNNKEL (reference sequence). The CDR3 loop reads CASSQEGTGSYNEQFF. In DNA, the CDR3 is TGTGCCAGCAGCCAAGAGGGGACAGGGAGCTACAATGAGCAGTTCTTC.

This clonotype has ten or more counts. The chain uses TRBV4-3 and TRBJ1-4; D gene ambiguous. The CDR3 loop spans 16 amino acids. Germline V gene sequence: CDR1 LGHNA, CDR2 YSLEER. V was pared by 0 bases and J by 3 bases, with 11 bases between. The CDR3 DNA reads as TGCGCCAGCAGCCAAGATACCGGGGAGTCTAATGAAAAACTGTTTTTT. Translating gives CASSQDTGESNEKLFF.

Concerning this clonotype itself: One base away lies a much larger clone, so this may be a sequencing read error. This chain links TRBV19 with TRBJ2-7; a possible D gene is TRBD1 (6 bases). Germline loops: CDR1 LNHDA, CDR2 SQIVND (reference sequence). The CDR3 totals 16 residues. The CDR3: CASIIDPGQGSDEQYF. The CDR3 nucleotides are TGTGCCAGTATTATAGACCCGGGACAAGGATCTGACGAGCAGTACTTC.

This clonotype was seen many times. The chain is built from TRBV12-3 or TRBV12-4 and TRBJ1-1, with unresolved D. The CDR3 extends over 11 amino acids. Deletions cut 6 bases from V and 5 bases from J, with 7 bases between. This CDR3 reads CASRLQTEAFF. CDR3 nucleotides: TGTGCCAGCAGACTACAAACTGAAGCTTTCTTT.

Many counts were recorded for this clonotype. CDR3 DNA sequence: TGTGCCAGCAGCCTCCCCGGGCTGCCACATGGCTACACCTTC. This gives the protein CASSLPGLPHGYTF. V gene TRBV7-2 combines with J gene TRBJ1-2, with D uncertain. The V and J ends lost 5 bases and 6 bases respectively, with 16 bases between them. The CDR3 extends over 14 amino acids. Per the germline V gene, CDR1 is SGHTA and CDR2 is FQGNSA. Using reference TRBV7-2 and TRBJ1-2 for the parts outside the CDR3, the full variable domain is GAGVSQSPSNKVTEKGKDVELRCDPISGHTALYWYRQSLGQGLEFLIYFQGNSAPDKSGLPSDRFSAERTGGSVSTLTIQRTQQEDSAVYLCASSLPGLPHGYTFGSGTRLTVV.

There are many counts of this clonotype. The chain combines TRBV3-1 with TRBJ1-2; no reliable D call. Germline assignment: CDR1 LGHDT and CDR2 YNNKEL (reference sequence). Trimming left V 3 bases short and J 1 base short, with 12 bases between. This CDR3 contains 15 residues. The CDR3 loop reads CASSQFGRHNYGYTF. CDR3 DNA: TGTGCCAGCAGCCAGTTTGGCAGACATAACTATGGCTACACCTTC.

This clonotype was picked up many times. The genes are TRBV7-2 and TRBJ2-5; maybe TRBD2 (6 bases). Germline V lookup: CDR1 SGHTA, CDR2 FQGNSA. The length of the CDR3 is 15 residues. Trimming pared 5 bases from V and 5 bases from J, leaving 18 bases between. The CDR3 DNA sequence: TGTGCCAGCAGCCTAGGATCGGGGGTATCGGAGACCCAGTACTTC. Translated, it gives CASSLGSGVSETQYF.

This clonotype has at least ten counts. The V gene is TRBV7-8, the J gene TRBJ2-2; the match to TRBD1 covers 7 bases. This CDR3 has 15 amino acids. J was trimmed by 5 bases and V by 0 bases; bases with no gene match: 3. Germline V gives CDR1 SGHVS, CDR2 FQNEAQ. CDR3 region: CASSLAGRGTGELFF. The DNA for the CDR3 is TGTGCCAGCAGCTTAGCAGGCAGGGGGACCGGGGAGCTGTTTTTT. Based on the CDR3 plus reference TRBV7-8 and TRBJ2-2, the full variable domain is GAGVSQSPRYKVAKRGQDVALRCDPISGHVSLFWYQQALGQGPEFLTYFQNEAQLDKSGLPSDRFFAERPEGSVSTLKIQRTQQEDSAVYLCASSLAGRGTGELFFGEGSRLTVL.

This clonotype was observed many times. This chain uses TRBV5-5 with TRBJ2-7, with unresolved D. Trimming shortened V by 3 bases and J by 3 bases, and 13 bases separated the two germline ends. CDR1 and CDR2 from the germline V gene are SGHKS and YYEKEE (reference sequence). This CDR3 has 14 amino acids. The CDR3 nucleotides are TGTGCCAGCAGCTGGTCAGACGGAGACTACGAGCAGTACTTC. Protein: CASSWSDGDYEQYF.

This clonotype was seen at least ten times. V usage is TRBV20-1 and J usage is TRBJ1-1, with 7 positions matching TRBD1. Trimming removed 2 bases from V and 6 bases from J; junction bases left unmatched: 9. The CDR3 sequence is 14 residues long. CDR1 and CDR2 (germline): DFQATT, SNEGSKA (reference sequence). The CDR3 is CSARSGGRFAEAFF. Written as DNA, the CDR3 is TGCAGTGCTAGATCAGGGGGGCGGTTCGCTGAAGCTTTCTTT.

CDR3 sequence (DNA): TGCAGTGCTAGACGGCAAGCTGAAGCTTTCTTT. Residues: CSARRQAEAFF. V usage is TRBV20-1 and J usage is TRBJ1-1; D is undetermined. V was clipped by 2 bases and J by 6 bases, with 7 bases between them. Per the germline V gene, CDR1 is DFQATT and CDR2 is SNEGSKA (reference sequence). The CDR3 runs to 11 residues.

This clonotype was counted ten times or more. The rearrangement uses TRBV7-9 and TRBJ2-7; 7 bases fit TRBD1. Germline CDR1 SEHNR, CDR2 FQNEAQ (reference sequence). The CDR3 runs 15 residues. This chain's CDR3 is CASSPSIPSGTALVV. The CDR3 DNA follows: TGTGCCAGCAGCCCATCGATACCGTCGGGGACAGCCTTAGTTGTC.

This clonotype was observed a few times. The V and J genes are TRBV7-9 and TRBJ1-1; D not certain. This CDR3 spans 13 amino acids. Trimming shortened V by 2 bases and J by 4 bases, and 8 bases separated the two germline ends. Germline-derived CDR1 and CDR2 are SEHNR and FQNEAQ (reference sequence). The CDR3: CASSLMGGTEAFF. CDR3 sequence (DNA): TGTGCCAGCAGCTTAATGGGCGGCACTGAAGCTTTCTTT. The entire variable domain, with the rest obtained from reference TRBV7-9 and TRBJ1-1, is as follows: DTGVSQNPRHKITKRGQNVTFRCDPISEHNRLYWYRQTLGQGPEFLTYFQNEAQLEKSRLLSDRFSAERPKGSFSTLEIQRTEQGDSAMYLCASSLMGGTEAFFGQGTRLTVV.

This clonotype was counted many times. The chain carries TRBV4-2 and TRBJ1-2; the D is unclear. Trimming left V 4 bases short and J 0 bases short, with 9 bases between. CDR3 size: 14 residues. Germline V gives CDR1 LGHNA, CDR2 YNFKEQ. The CDR3 sequence: CASSPQISNYGYTF. CDR3 bases: TGTGCCAGCAGCCCGCAGATCTCTAACTATGGCTACACCTTC.

This clonotype occurred many times. CDR3 protein: CASRPSQGETQYF. The CDR3 coding sequence is TGCGCCAGCAGACCCTCCCAGGGGGAGACCCAGTACTTC. The J gene is TRBJ2-5, the V gene TRBV5-1; TRBD1 might be the D (6 bases). The CDR3 runs to 13 residues. Germline CDR1 is SGHRS and CDR2 is YFSETQ. V lost 5 bases and J 5 bases, leaving 13 bases between the germline ends.

Many counts were recorded for this clonotype. This rearrangement joins TRBV6-2 or TRBV6-3 to TRBJ1-2; D is unclear. Germline CDR1 reads MNHEY; CDR2 reads SVGEGT. The CDR3 is 14 residues long. V lost 2 bases, J lost 0 bases, and 7 bases lay in between. The CDR3 DNA sequence: TGTGCCAGCAGTTACCGGGTTACTAACTATGGCTACACCTTC. This gives the protein CASSYRVTNYGYTF.

This clonotype was found a few times. This chain joins TRBV21-1 and TRBJ1-6; the table's D call of TRBD1 was not tested on the DNA. TRBV21-1 is marked as a pseudogene. CDR3 length: 16 residues. The CDR3 is CASSKERGNGYSPLHF. The CDR3 DNA reads as TGTGCCAGCAGCAAAGAAAGGGGTAATGGTTATTCACCCCTCCACTTT.

The CDR3 bases are TGTGCCAGCAGTTTCTTTAGAGGAAGGAGTGGAGCTTTCTTT. It yields the protein CASSFFRGRSGAFF. The rearrangement links TRBV12-3 or TRBV12-4 to TRBJ1-1; unclear D gene. Trimming cost V 3 bases and J 10 bases, with 18 bases left between them. The CDR3 spans 14 residues.

Worth noting for this clonotype: The CDR3 end shows no conserved phenylalanine or tryptophan, and so a read error is likely. The DNA is omitted, as the CDR3 cannot be located on it reliably, and the CDR3 follows TCRdb's listing. The rearrangement joins TRBV5-1 to TRBJ2-7; TRBD1 is the table's D call, not checked against the DNA. CDR1 and CDR2 from the germline V gene are SGHRS and YFSETQ. The CDR3 length equals 8 residues, ends included. The CDR3 spells CASSLDPL.

This clonotype was counted many times. This rearrangement joins TRBV7-9 to TRBJ1-2, with D tentatively TRBD1 (5 bases). Deletions cut 0 bases from V and 4 bases from J, with 9 bases between. This CDR3 comprises 14 residues. Germline V gene data show CDR1 as SEHNR and CDR2 as FQNEAQ (reference sequence). In DNA form, the CDR3 reads TGTGCCAGCAGCTTAGCGGGTCAGGGCTATGGCTACACCTTC. Translating gives CASSLAGQGYGYTF.

This clonotype was picked up many times. The chain links TRBV4-3 to TRBJ2-3, with 9 bases that match TRBD2. V was clipped by 0 bases and J by 6 bases; unmatched bases: 10. CDR3 size: 17 residues. Germline lookup yields CDR1 LGHNA and CDR2 YSLEER. Here the CDR3 DNA reads TGCGCCAGCAGCCAAGATCCTGCTAGCGGGGCCCGGGATACGCAGTATTTT. Its translation: CASSQDPASGARDTQYF.